The 25 T cell receptor beta chains in this list originate from one sample, sequenced in a study of regulatory T cells in long-lasting Graves disease. According to the study, TCR beta libraries were built with iRepertoire HTBI primers and CDR3-region Arm-PCR. From the multiplex PCR reads, TCRdb called clonotypes with MiXCR, one entry per CDR3 protein. This sample has some 500,000 distinct CDR3 sequences, with less than 15% found just once. Described time point: newly diagnosed GD, antithyroid drugs for less than 3 months. From PBMCs, RNA was extracted and then used to make the TCR library. The same sample was also studied in work on T cells in Graves' hyperthyroidism and ophthalmopathy.

Sequences were derived from peripheral blood mononuclear cells (PBMCs), sampled at new diagnosis, from a patient treated with antithyroid drugs. The source of these receptors is a man between 25 and 39 years old with Graves disease.

In regard to this clonotype: A much more abundant neighbour one base away suggests this may be a read error. Here the CDR3 reads CSVGQGELHEQYF. CDR3 sequence (DNA): TGCAGCGTTGGACAGGGGGAACTCCACGAGCAGTACTTC. This chain joins TRBV29-1 and TRBJ2-7, with TRBD1 matching 9 bases. With V trimmed by 4 bases and J by 5 bases, 6 bases remained unmatched. The CDR3 runs 13 residues. Germline CDR1 and CDR2: SQVTM and ANQGSEA.

This clonotype was seen more than once but under ten times. This chain joins TRBV4-1 and TRBJ2-5; D perhaps matches TRBD2 (6 bases). V gave up 2 bases and J gave up 2 bases, with 15 bases separating them. The CDR3 is made up of 16 amino acids. Germline-derived CDR1 and CDR2 are MGHRA and YSYEKL. The CDR3 spells CASSQRSPGLQETQYF. In DNA, the CDR3 is TGCGCCAGCAGCCAACGTTCTCCGGGACTGCAAGAGACCCAGTACTTC.

The table lists this clonotype with many counts. The rearrangement uses TRBV24-1 and TRBJ2-3, with D possibly matching TRBD1 (5 bases). The V end was cut by 2 bases, the J end by 1 base, with 15 bases between. CDR1 KGHDR and CDR2 SFDVKD come from the germline V gene. The CDR3 sequence is 17 residues long. Here the CDR3 reads CATSDSGQGHGTDTQYF. In nucleotides, the CDR3 is TGTGCCACCAGTGATTCCGGGCAGGGCCATGGCACAGATACGCAGTATTTT.

This clonotype has just a few counts. V and J are TRBV7-2 and TRBJ1-6, with unresolved D. Germline CDR1 reads SGHTA; CDR2 reads FQGNSA. This CDR3 region has 15 residues. Trimming removed 7 bases from V and 2 bases from J, with 12 bases in between. Written as DNA, the CDR3 is TGTGCCAGCACCCCTCGGATGGCCTATAATTCACCCCTCCACTTT. Its protein is CASTPRMAYNSPLHF.

Comments on this clonotype: The conserved phenylalanine or tryptophan is not found at the CDR3 terminus, so this likely reflects a read error. This sequence joins TRBV24-1 and TRBJ2-5; D possibly matches TRBD1 or TRBD2 (5 bases each). V was clipped by 3 bases and J by 3 bases, with 13 bases between them. This CDR3 is built from 15 residues. Germline assignment: CDR1 KGHDR and CDR2 SFDVKD. For the CDR3, the DNA is TGTGCCACCAGTGATACCGGGACGGGGAAAGAGACCCAGTACCTC. This codes for CATSDTGTGKETQYL.

This clonotype was counted at least ten times. This chain uses TRBV20-1 with TRBJ2-1; D might be TRBD2 (5 bases). From germline, CDR1 is DFQATT and CDR2 SNEGSKA (reference sequence). The CDR3 has 15 amino acids. V lost 0 bases to trimming and J lost 4 bases, with 13 bases between them. CDR3 nucleotides: TGCAGTGCTAGAGATCAGGCGGGCCCATACAATGAGCAGTTCTTC. Translating gives CSARDQAGPYNEQFF.

This clonotype was seen many times. The chain has TRBV11-2 and TRBJ2-3, with TRBD2 matching over 11 bases. The length of the CDR3 is 14 residues. V was clipped by 5 bases and J by 7 bases; unmatched bases: 5. In germline, CDR1 is SGHAT, CDR2 FQNNGV. The CDR3 sequence: CASSVTSGGHTQYF. In DNA, the CDR3 is TGTGCCAGCAGCGTAACTAGCGGGGGCCATACGCAGTATTTT.

This clonotype has a count of ten or more. The V and J genes are TRBV27 and TRBJ2-7, with TRBD1 matching 9 bases. V was pared by 0 bases and J by 6 bases, with 6 bases of the junction left unmatched. The CDR3 length is 15 residues. Germline V gene lookup returns CDR1 MNHEY and CDR2 SMNVEV (reference sequence). CDR3 nucleotides: TGTGCCAGCAGTTTATCTGGGACAGGGATGGGCGAGCAGTACTTC. Protein sequence: CASSLSGTGMGEQYF.

This clonotype was seen many times. This chain uses TRBV12-3 or TRBV12-4 with TRBJ2-7; 9 bases line up with TRBD1. The CDR3 is made up of 14 amino acids. Trimming removed 6 bases from V and 5 bases from J; junction bases left unmatched: 8. The CDR3 nucleotides are TGTGCCAGCAGCCTAGGACAGGGGATGGACGAGCAGTACTTC. Encoded protein: CASSLGQGMDEQYF.

In the case of this clonotype: This likely stems from a read error, as it lies one base from a far larger clone. The gene calls are TRBV7-8 and TRBJ1-1, with a possible D match to TRBD1 (5 bases). V was clipped by 6 bases and J by 0 bases, with 8 bases between them. The CDR3 totals 13 residues. Germline V gene lookup returns CDR1 SGHVS and CDR2 FQNEAQ. The CDR3 protein is CASRLQVNTEAFF. The CDR3 DNA sequence: TGTGCCAGCAGACTACAGGTGAACACTGAAGCTTTCTTT.

This clonotype has at least ten counts. The V gene is TRBV5-5, the J gene TRBJ2-7; a possible D gene is TRBD2 (5 bases). The V gene lost 3 bases and the J gene lost 7 bases, with 20 bases spanning the gap. Germline V CDR1 and CDR2: SGHKS, YYEKEE (reference sequence). The CDR3 runs 15 residues. CDR3 sequence (DNA): TGTGCCAGCAGCTCGGGCGCGGGCATGTCTACGGAGCAGTACTTC. Translation gives CASSSGAGMSTEQYF.

This clonotype came up many times. This chain connects TRBV6-2 or TRBV6-3 to TRBJ2-3; D possibly matches TRBD1 or TRBD2 (5 bases each). The CDR3 totals 17 residues. Germline assignment: CDR1 MNHEY and CDR2 SVGEGT. Trimming took 4 bases from V and 2 from J, leaving 19 bases between them. The CDR3 nucleotides are TGTGCCAGCAGTTTAAGGACGACTGGGGGATTCACAGATACGCAGTATTTT. As protein: CASSLRTTGGFTDTQYF.

Details on this clonotype: Being one base from a much bigger clone, this may be a read error. The V gene is TRBV7-9, the J gene TRBJ2-7; either TRBD1 or TRBD2 may supply D (6 bases each). Germline-derived CDR1 and CDR2 are SEHNR and FQNEAQ (reference sequence). CDR3 length: 14 residues. In DNA form, the CDR3 reads TGTGCCGGCAGCTGGGGGGCGGGCCCCTACGAGCAGTACTTC. Translation gives CAGSWGAGPYEQYF. Filled out from reference TRBV7-9 and TRBJ2-7, the complete variable domain reads DTGVSQNPRHKITKRGQNVTFRCDPISEHNRLYWYRQTLGQGPEFLTYFQNEAQLEKSRLLSDRFSAERPKGSFSTLEIQRTEQGDSAMYLCAGSWGAGPYEQYFGPGTRLTVT.

The chain recombines TRBV12-3 or TRBV12-4 with TRBJ2-3; D unclear. Trimming left V 4 bases short and J 5 bases short, with 4 bases between. The CDR3 is 11 residues long. The CDR3 DNA is TGTGCCAGCAGTTGGGGAGATACGCAGTATTTT. It codes for CASSWGDTQYF.

About this clonotype: The DNA is omitted, as the CDR3 cannot be located on it reliably, and the CDR3 follows TCRdb's listing. The chain carries TRBV30 and TRBJ1-2; the DNA was not used to check the table's D call, TRBD1. The CDR3 numbers 14 amino acids, ends counted. Germline CDR1 is GTSNPN and CDR2 is SVGIG (reference sequence). Here the CDR3 reads CAWSVAGGSRGHTF.

Ten or more counts support this clonotype. V usage is TRBV12-3 or TRBV12-4 and J usage is TRBJ2-5, with a possible D match to TRBD2 (6 bases). Trimming cost V 8 bases and J 5 bases, with 21 bases left between them. The CDR3 totals 15 residues. Here the CDR3 reads CASRSSEGMEETQYF. In DNA, the CDR3 is TGTGCCAGCCGGTCTAGCGAGGGCATGGAGGAGACCCAGTACTTC.

Ten or more counts support this clonotype. This rearrangement joins TRBV7-2 to TRBJ2-7; D perhaps matches TRBD2 (6 bases). The V gene's germline CDR1 is SGHTA and CDR2 FQGNSA. The CDR3 sequence is 14 residues long. V gave up 3 bases and J gave up 6 bases, with 15 bases separating them. The CDR3 DNA reads TGTGCCAGCAGCTTGGGGGGACCGGGGACCGAGCAGTACTTC. It is translated as CASSLGGPGTEQYF.

This clonotype turned up a few times. The chain combines TRBV6-1 with TRBJ2-7; maybe TRBD1 (6 bases). V lost 11 bases and J 5 bases, leaving 13 bases between the germline ends. The CDR3 contains 11 residues. The V gene's germline CDR1 is MNHNS and CDR2 SASEGT. For the CDR3, the DNA is TGTGCCCACAGGGTGAACAACGAGCAGTACTTC. This translates into CAHRVNNEQYF.

This clonotype showed up just a few times. The chain couples TRBV11-3 to TRBJ2-2; 16 bases match TRBD2. From germline, CDR1 is SGHNT and CDR2 YENEEA. With V trimmed by 4 bases and J by 5 bases, 4 bases remained unmatched. The CDR3 extends over 17 amino acids. The CDR3 DNA reads TGTGCCAGCAGCTCGGGACTAGCGGGAGGGGTGACCGGGGAGCTGTTTTTT. Encoded protein: CASSSGLAGGVTGELFF. The whole variable domain, filled in from reference TRBV11-3 and TRBJ2-2, reads EAGVVQSPRYKIIEKKQPVAFWCNPISGHNTLYWYLQNLGQGPELLIRYENEEAVDDSQLPKDRFSAERLKGVDSTLKIQPAELGDSAVYLCASSSGLAGGVTGELFFGEGSRLTVL.

This clonotype was seen just once. The J gene is TRBJ2-7, the V gene TRBV10-3, with 8 bases matching TRBD2. CDR1 and CDR2 (germline): ENHRY, SYGVKD. Trimming cost V 8 bases and J 6 bases; bases outside gene matches: 3. This CDR3 region has 11 residues. CDR3 in amino acids: CAIRLASEQYF. The CDR3 DNA sequence: TGTGCCATCCGACTAGCGAGCGAGCAGTACTTC.

This clonotype was seen many times. The V call is TRBV27, the J call TRBJ2-7; 10 bases line up with TRBD2. The ends lost 2 bases at V and 6 bases at J; junction bases unmatched: 1. The CDR3 totals 13 residues. Germline lookup yields CDR1 MNHEY and CDR2 SMNVEV (reference sequence). CDR3 bases: TGTGCCAGCAGTTTACTAGCGGGAGCCGAGCAGTACTTC. Translated, it gives CASSLLAGAEQYF.

This clonotype was seen at least ten times. The V gene is TRBV11-2, the J gene TRBJ2-1; 9 nucleotides align to TRBD2. There are 15 residues in the CDR3. Germline CDR1 SGHAT, CDR2 FQNNGV. The V and J ends lost 3 bases and 2 bases, in that order; junction bases with no gene match: 2. CDR3 DNA: TGTGCCAGCAGCTTTAGCGGGAGTACCTACAATGAGCAGTTCTTC. Translated, it gives CASSFSGSTYNEQFF.

The gene calls are TRBV20-1 and TRBJ2-3; no definite D call. V was clipped by 0 bases and J by 5 bases, with 12 bases between them. Germline V gene lookup returns CDR1 DFQATT and CDR2 SNEGSKA (reference sequence). This CDR3 contains 14 residues. The CDR3 DNA sequence: TGCAGTGCTAGAGATCCCCTAATGGGAGATACGCAGTATTTT. It translates to CSARDPLMGDTQYF.

This clonotype was recorded at least ten times. V is TRBV28 and J is TRBJ2-7; 7 nucleotides agree with TRBD2. The CDR3 sequence is 16 residues long. V shed 5 bases, J shed 4 bases, and the junction held 14 bases outside the gene matches. CDR1 is MDHEN, CDR2 SYDVKM, per germline. DNA for the CDR3: TGTGCCAGCAGTGGAACAACGGCGGGAGTAGAGTACGAGCAGTACTTC. This codes for CASSGTTAGVEYEQYF.

At least ten counts were recorded for this clonotype. CDR3: CASSLGGALDYNEQFF. The CDR3 DNA reads TGTGCCAGCAGCTTAGGAGGGGCACTTGACTACAATGAGCAGTTCTTC. The rearrangement joins TRBV7-8 to TRBJ2-1, with D tentatively TRBD1 or TRBD2 (5 bases each). There are 16 residues in the CDR3. Germline values: CDR1 SGHVS, CDR2 FQNEAQ. The ends were cut back, 1 base at V and 3 bases at J, with 13 bases in the middle.